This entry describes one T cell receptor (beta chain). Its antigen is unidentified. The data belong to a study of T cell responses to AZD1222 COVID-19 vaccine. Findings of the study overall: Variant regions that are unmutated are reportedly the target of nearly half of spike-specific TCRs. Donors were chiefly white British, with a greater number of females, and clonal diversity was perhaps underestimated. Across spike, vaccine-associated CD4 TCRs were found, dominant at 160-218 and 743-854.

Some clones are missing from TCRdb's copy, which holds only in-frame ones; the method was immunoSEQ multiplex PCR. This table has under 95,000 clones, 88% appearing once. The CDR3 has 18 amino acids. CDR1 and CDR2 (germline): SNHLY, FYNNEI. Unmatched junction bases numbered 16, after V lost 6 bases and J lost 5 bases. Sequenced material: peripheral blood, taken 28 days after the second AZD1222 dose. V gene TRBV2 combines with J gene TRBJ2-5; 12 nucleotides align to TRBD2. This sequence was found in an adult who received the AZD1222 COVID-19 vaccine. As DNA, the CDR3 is TGTGCCAGCAGCGCCAAAACCGGACTAGCGGGATATGGGGAGACCCAGTACTTC. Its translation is CASSAKTGLAGYGETQYF. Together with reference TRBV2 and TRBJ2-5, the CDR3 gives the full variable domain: EPEVTQTPSHQVTQMGQEVILRCVPISNHLYFYWYRQILGQKVEFLVSFYNNEISEKSEIFDDQFSVERPDGSNFTLKIRSTKLEDSAMYFCASSAKTGLAGYGETQYFGPGTRLLVL.